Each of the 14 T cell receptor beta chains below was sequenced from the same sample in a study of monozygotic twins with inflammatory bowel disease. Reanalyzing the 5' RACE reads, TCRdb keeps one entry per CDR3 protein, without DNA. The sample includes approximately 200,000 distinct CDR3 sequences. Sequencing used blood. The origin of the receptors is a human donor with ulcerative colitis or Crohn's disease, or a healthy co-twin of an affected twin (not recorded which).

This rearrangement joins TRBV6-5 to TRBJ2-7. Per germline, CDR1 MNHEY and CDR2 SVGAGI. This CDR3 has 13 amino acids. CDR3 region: CASRISTSYEQYF.

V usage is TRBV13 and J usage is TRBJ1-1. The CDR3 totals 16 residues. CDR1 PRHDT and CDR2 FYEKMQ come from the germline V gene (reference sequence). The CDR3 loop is CASSLIAGGRVAEAFF.

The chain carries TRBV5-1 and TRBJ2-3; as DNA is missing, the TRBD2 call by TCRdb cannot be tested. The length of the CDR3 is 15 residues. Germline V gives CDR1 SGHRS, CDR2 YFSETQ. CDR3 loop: CASSRTSRGTDTQYF.

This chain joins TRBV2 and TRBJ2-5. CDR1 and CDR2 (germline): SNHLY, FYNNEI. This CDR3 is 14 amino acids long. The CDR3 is CASTWLVFQETQYF.

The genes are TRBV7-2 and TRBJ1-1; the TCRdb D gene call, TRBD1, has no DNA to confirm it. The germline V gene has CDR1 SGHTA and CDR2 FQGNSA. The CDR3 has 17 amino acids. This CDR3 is CASSPMPGQGRASEAFF.

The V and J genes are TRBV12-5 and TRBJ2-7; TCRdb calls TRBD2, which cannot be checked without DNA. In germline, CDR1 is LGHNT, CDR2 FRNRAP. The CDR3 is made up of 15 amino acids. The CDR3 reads CASGQDYHLSYEQYF.

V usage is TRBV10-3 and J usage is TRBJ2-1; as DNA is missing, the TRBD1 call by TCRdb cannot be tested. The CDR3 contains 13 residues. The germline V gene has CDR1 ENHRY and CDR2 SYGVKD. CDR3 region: CAISEWGQDEQFF.

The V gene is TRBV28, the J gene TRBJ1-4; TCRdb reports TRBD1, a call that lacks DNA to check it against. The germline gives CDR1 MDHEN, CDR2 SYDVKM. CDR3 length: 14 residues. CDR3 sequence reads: CASSSRAIREKLIF.

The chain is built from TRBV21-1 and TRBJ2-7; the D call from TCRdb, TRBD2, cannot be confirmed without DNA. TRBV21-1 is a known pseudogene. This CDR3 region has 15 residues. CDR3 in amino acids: CASSKAAQRGREQYF.

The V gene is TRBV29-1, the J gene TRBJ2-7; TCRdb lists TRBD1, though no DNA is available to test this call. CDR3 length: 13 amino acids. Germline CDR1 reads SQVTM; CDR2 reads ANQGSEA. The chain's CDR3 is CSVQGSAPYEQYF.

The CDR3 protein is CASSTGTPNQPQHF. The gene calls are TRBV12-3 or TRBV12-4 and TRBJ1-5; the D gene TCRdb calls, TRBD1, cannot be checked with no DNA. CDR3 length: 14 residues.

Here the CDR3 reads CASSATGGNYEQYF. This chain joins TRBV5-1 and TRBJ2-7; TCRdb reports TRBD1, a call that lacks DNA to check it against. CDR1 and CDR2 from the germline V gene are SGHRS and YFSETQ. The CDR3 loop spans 14 amino acids.

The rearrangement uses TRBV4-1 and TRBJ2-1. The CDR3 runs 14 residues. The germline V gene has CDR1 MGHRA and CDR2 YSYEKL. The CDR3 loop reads CASSQDPVFNEQFF.

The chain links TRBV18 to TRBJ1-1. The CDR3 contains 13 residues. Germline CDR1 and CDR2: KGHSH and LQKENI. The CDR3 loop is CASSSPGPTEAFF. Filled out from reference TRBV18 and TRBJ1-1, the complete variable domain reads NAGVMQNPRHLVRRRGQEARLRCSPMKGHSHVYWYRQLPEEGLKFMVYLQKENIIDESGMPKERFSAEFPKEGPSILRIQQVVRGDSAAYFCASSSPGPTEAFFGQGTRLTVV.